These T cell receptor beta chains were read from a single sample in a study of cytomegalovirus exposure and HLA in healthy donors. Sequenced by immunoSEQ multiplex PCR; TCRdb stores in-frame clones only, minus some. The sample records approximately 170,000 clones, roughly 72% being singletons. Material for sequencing was PBMCs. The receptors derive from a man aged 40-49 years in good health and CMV-seronegative. Both conserved end residues are part of each CDR3. D genes are given only for firm matches. Some rows have no size entry. The others give once, few or many, or a class for an expanded clone.

V	D	size	length	J	CDR3	DNA
TRBV13	NA	once	15	TRBJ2-5	CASSLAGTRGETQYF	TGTGCCAGCAGCTTGGCCGGGACAAGAGGGGAGACCCAGTACTTC
TRBV7-3	TRBD2	NA	15	TRBJ2-2	CASSTSGRGTGELFF	TGTGCCAGCAGCACTAGCGGGAGGGGGACCGGGGAGCTGTTTTTT
TRBV6-1	NA	NA	16	TRBJ1-2	CASSEFDSALNYGYTF	TGTGCCAGCAGTGAATTCGACAGCGCCCTTAACTATGGCTACACCTTC
TRBV29-1	TRBD2	once	16	TRBJ2-2	CSVAHLTSGRTGELFF	TGCAGCGTTGCCCACCTCACTAGCGGGAGAACCGGGGAGCTGTTTTTT
TRBV5-4	NA	NA	14	TRBJ2-5	CASSLFASGETQYF	TGTGCCAGCAGCTTGTTTGCCAGCGGGGAGACCCAGTACTTC
TRBV6-5	TRBD1	NA	15	TRBJ2-7	CASSAPGTGGYEQYF	TGTGCCAGCAGTGCCCCCGGGACAGGAGGCTACGAGCAGTACTTC
TRBV7-3	NA	NA	15	TRBJ1-2	CASSPNRAPTYGYTF	TGTGCCAGCAGCCCCAACAGGGCCCCAACTTATGGCTACACCTTC
TRBV5-8	NA	NA	14	TRBJ2-1	CASSARLSRYEQFF	TGTGCCAGCAGCGCTCGTCTGTCGCGGTATGAGCAGTTCTTC
TRBV29-1	TRBD1	NA	13	TRBJ2-2	CSVYRQGSGELFF	TGCAGCGTTTATAGACAGGGGTCCGGGGAGCTGTTTTTT
TRBV27	TRBD2	NA	15	TRBJ2-5	CASSPGLAGGQEQYF	TGTGCCAGCAGTCCCGGACTAGCGGGAGGGCAGGAGCAGTACTTC
TRBV6-5	NA	NA	12	TRBJ2-3	CASSYAGDTQYF	TGTGCCAGCAGTTACGCGGGGGATACGCAGTATTTT
TRBV5-4	TRBD2	NA	14	TRBJ2-1	CASHRLAGGREQFF	TGTGCCAGCCACCGACTAGCGGGGGGCCGGGAGCAGTTCTTC
TRBV10-2	TRBD1	NA	12	TRBJ1-2	CASSQGAVGYTF	TGCGCCAGCAGTCAGGGGGCTGTTGGCTACACCTTC
TRBV5-4	NA	NA	18	TRBJ2-5	CASSPLRQGMRGQETQYF	TGTGCCAGCAGCCCCCTCCGGCAGGGTATGCGGGGTCAAGAGACCCAGTACTTC
TRBV5-1	TRBD1	NA	16	TRBJ2-2	CASGQGQRVSTGELFF	TGCGCCAGCGGACAGGGACAGAGGGTATCCACCGGGGAGCTGTTTTTT
TRBV13	NA	NA	13	TRBJ1-1	CASSEQGNTEAFF	TGTGCCAGCAGCGAACAGGGGAACACTGAAGCTTTCTTT
TRBV15	NA	NA	17	TRBJ1-5	CATSRVRDRFRNQPQHF	TGTGCCACCAGCAGAGTCCGGGATAGGTTCAGGAATCAGCCCCAGCATTTT
TRBV18	NA	few	14	TRBJ2-2	CASSRGLNTGELFF	TGTGCCAGCTCCCGGGGACTGAACACCGGGGAGCTGTTTTTT
TRBV7-9	TRBD1	NA	16	TRBJ1-1	CSSSLRGQRMNTEAFF	TGTTCCAGCAGCTTAAGGGGACAGCGCATGAACACTGAAGCTTTCTTT
TRBV6-4	TRBD1	NA	16	TRBJ2-3	CASSDSADRATDTQYF	TGTGCCAGCAGTGACTCAGCAGACAGGGCTACAGATACGCAGTATTTT
TRBV5-1	NA	NA	14	TRBJ1-1	CASSSTAGGTEAFF	TGCGCCAGCAGCTCCACCGCAGGTGGCACTGAAGCTTTCTTT
TRBV7-3	TRBD1	NA	20	TRBJ1-5	CASSYRQGGLPVVSNQPQHF	TGTGCCAGCAGCTACCGACAGGGGGGCCTTCCCGTGGTATCAAATCAGCCCCAGCATTTT
TRBV5-1	TRBD1	NA	15	TRBJ1-1	CASSIQTGGLTEAFF	TGCGCCAGCAGCATACAAACAGGGGGCCTGACTGAAGCTTTCTTT
TRBV4-1	TRBD1	NA	15	TRBJ1-5	CASSAQGVYFQPQHF	TGCGCCAGCAGCGCACAGGGGGTCTATTTTCAGCCCCAGCATTTT
TRBV25-1	TRBD1	NA	15	TRBJ1-4	CASSEPRGPNEKLFF	TGTGCCAGCAGTGAACCCAGGGGGCCTAATGAAAAACTGTTTTTT
TRBV5-5	TRBD2	NA	15	TRBJ2-5	CASSSGLARGETQYF	TGTGCCAGCAGCTCGGGACTAGCGAGGGGAGAGACCCAGTACTTC
TRBV27	TRBD1	NA	19	TRBJ1-5	CASSSLFWVGQGGNQPQHF	TGTGCCAGCAGTTCATTATTTTGGGTCGGACAGGGGGGCAATCAGCCCCAGCATTTT
TRBV4-2	NA	NA	14	TRBJ1-3	CASRTGSSGNTIYF	TGTGCCAGCAGAACAGGTAGCTCTGGAAACACCATATATTTT